These 11 T cell receptor beta chains were all obtained from the same sample, sequenced in a study of cytomegalovirus exposure and HLA in healthy donors (dated by TCRdb to about 2017). The library came from the immunoSEQ multiplex PCR assay. For the multiplex PCR, a mixture combining 60 forward primers for TCR Vbeta segments and 13 reverse primers for TCR Jbeta segments was used. This immuneACCESS table, as held by TCRdb, lists in-frame sequences with V and J called but not all clones. Of the missing ones, under half trace to an unresolved V gene in checked studies; the others have no known cause. The sample yields about 170,000 clones; about 82% were counted once. The ten most abundant clones make up 1% of the sample. The source material was PBMCs. Receptors were obtained from a woman in her fifties or sixties in good health and CMV-seropositive.

As DNA, the CDR3 is TGTGCCAGCAGCGCACAGGGGATCTACAATGAGCAGTTCTTC. As protein: CASSAQGIYNEQFF. The chain couples TRBV9 to TRBJ2-1; TRBD1 agrees at 7 bases. After removal of 3 bases from V and 3 bases from J, the junction contained 3 bases not matched to a gene. The CDR3 has 14 residues. CDR1 is SGDLS and CDR2 is YYNGEE in the germline V gene.

V and J are TRBV7-9 and TRBJ2-5; 11 bases are a match to TRBD1. This CDR3 contains 15 residues. The germline gives CDR1 SEHNR, CDR2 FQNEAQ (reference sequence). V trimming: 4 bases; J trimming: 2 bases; junction bases outside the gene matches: 3. The CDR3 sequence is CASSSGTGGQETQYF. CDR3 DNA: TGTGCCAGCAGCTCCGGGACAGGGGGACAAGAGACCCAGTACTTC. Full variable domain (rest looked up from reference TRBV7-9 and TRBJ2-5): DTGVSQNPRHKITKRGQNVTFRCDPISEHNRLYWYRQTLGQGPEFLTYFQNEAQLEKSRLLSDRFSAERPKGSFSTLEIQRTEQGDSAMYLCASSSGTGGQETQYFGPGTRLLVL.

The chain has TRBV28 and TRBJ2-5; D is unresolved. V was trimmed by 4 bases and J by 2 bases, leaving 17 bases between them. CDR3 size: 16 residues. Germline CDR1 reads MDHEN; CDR2 reads SYDVKM. The CDR3 DNA is TGTGCCAGCAGTTACCGGGTCTCGTTAACACAAGAGACCCAGTACTTC. This gives the protein CASSYRVSLTQETQYF.

V gene TRBV19 combines with J gene TRBJ2-7; the D gene is possibly TRBD1 (6 bases). The CDR3 has 15 residues. V dropped 0 bases and J dropped 2 bases, with 11 bases sitting between them. CDR1 and CDR2 from the germline V gene are LNHDA and SQIVND (reference sequence). The CDR3 DNA is TGTGCCAGTAGTATAGATCGGCAGGGGACCTACGAGCAGTACTTC. As protein: CASSIDRQGTYEQYF.

This chain connects TRBV29-1 to TRBJ1-1; 7 bases fit TRBD1. The CDR3 length is 13 residues. Germline V lookup: CDR1 SQVTM, CDR2 ANQGSEA. Trimming cost V 3 bases and J 0 bases; bases outside gene matches: 1. The CDR3 DNA reads as TGCAGCGTTGAGACAGGGCTGAACACTGAAGCTTTCTTT. Protein product: CSVETGLNTEAFF.

V is TRBV4-1 and J is TRBJ2-7; 10 bases map to TRBD2. This CDR3 comprises 13 residues. Trimming at V came to 8 bases and at J to 4 bases, leaving 5 bases not matched to a gene. Germline CDR1 reads MGHRA; CDR2 reads YSYEKL. The CDR3 nucleotides read TGCGCCAGCTCAGCGGGGGGGCTATACGAGCAGTACTTC. Its protein is CASSAGGLYEQYF.

The chain employs TRBV29-1 and TRBJ2-5; perhaps TRBD1 as D (6 bases). The J call may be incorrect, as the DNA end agrees better with TRBJ2-7. Germline V CDR1 and CDR2: SQVTM, ANQGSEA. The CDR3 length is 12 residues. For the CDR3, the DNA is TGCAGCGTAGCCCCACAGGGAGACGAGCAGTACTTC. It codes for CSVAPQGDEQYF.

The chain couples TRBV27 to TRBJ1-2, with D uncertain. Germline-derived CDR1 and CDR2 are MNHEY and SMNVEV (reference sequence). Trimming removed 5 bases from V and 0 bases from J, with 7 bases in between. This CDR3 contains 13 residues. The CDR3 is CASSRLPNYGYTF. The CDR3 coding sequence is TGTGCCAGCAGTAGACTTCCTAACTATGGCTACACCTTC.

The rearrangement joins TRBV5-1 to TRBJ2-7; 9 nucleotides line up with TRBD1. V lost 4 bases and J lost 6; bases outside the gene matches: 8. The CDR3 runs to 14 residues. Germline CDR1 is SGHRS and CDR2 is YFSETQ. The DNA for the CDR3 is TGCGCCAGCAGCAAGGGACAGGGAACTGCCGAGCAGTACTTC. Its translation: CASSKGQGTAEQYF.

This clone was seen a single time. J is TRBJ1-1 and V is TRBV9; a weak D match, TRBD1 (6 bases). This CDR3 region has 15 residues. V was clipped by 0 bases and J by 1 base, with 10 bases between them. Germline V gene sequence: CDR1 SGDLS, CDR2 YYNGEE. The CDR3 coding sequence is TGTGCCAGCAGCGTAGTTCCGGACAGGAACACTGAAGCTTTCTTT. Residues: CASSVVPDRNTEAFF.

This clone was seen a single time. The gene calls are TRBV6-4 and TRBJ1-5; D not resolved. The CDR3 runs to 12 residues. Germline V CDR1 and CDR2: MRHNA, SNTAGT. V dropped 8 bases and J dropped 7 bases, with 12 bases sitting between them. CDR3 loop: CASELGGQPQHF. CDR3 in DNA: TGTGCCAGCGAACTGGGCGGGCAGCCCCAGCATTTT.